Each of the 32 T cell receptor beta chains below was sequenced from the same sample in a study of neoadjuvant anti-PD-1 for oral cavity cancer. As for time point: after neoadjuvant nivolumab, at surgical resection. The repertoire was sequenced with immunoSEQ multiplex PCR; TCRdb's copy has only in-frame clones and lacks some. The data contain some 61,000 clones, roughly 85% of them singletons. Specimen: PBMCs, collected after nivolumab (anti-PD-1) treatment. Source of these receptors: a person between 35 and 79 years old with oral cavity squamous cell carcinoma.

The rearrangement joins TRBV9 to TRBJ2-3; D ambiguous. Between the trimmed V and J ends, which lost 0 bases and 4 bases, there was a span of 9 bases. This CDR3 region has 14 residues. Germline lookup yields CDR1 SGDLS and CDR2 YYNGEE. The CDR3 here is CASSVAEAADTQYF. As DNA, the CDR3 is TGTGCCAGCAGCGTAGCGGAAGCCGCAGATACGCAGTATTTT.

The chain joins TRBV7-3 to TRBJ1-1; D may be TRBD1 (5 bases). The CDR3 length is 15 residues. CDR1 SGHTA and CDR2 FQGTGA come from the germline V gene. Trimming pared 5 bases from V and 1 base from J, leaving 14 bases between. The CDR3 DNA is TGTGCCAGCAGCCAGGACACACTAAGGAACACTGAAGCTTTCTTT. This gives the protein CASSQDTLRNTEAFF.

The J gene is TRBJ2-7, the V gene TRBV2; no clear D. This CDR3 comprises 14 residues. Germline CDR1 is SNHLY and CDR2 is FYNNEI. V was clipped by 6 bases and J by 4 bases, with 16 bases between them. The CDR3 nucleotides are TGTGCCAGCAGACTTAGTGTGCTAGGATACGAGCAGTACTTC. Translated, it gives CASRLSVLGYEQYF. The full variable domain, rest sourced from reference TRBV2 and TRBJ2-7, is EPEVTQTPSHQVTQMGQEVILRCVPISNHLYFYWYRQILGQKVEFLVSFYNNEISEKSEIFDDQFSVERPDGSNFTLKIRSTKLEDSAMYFCASRLSVLGYEQYFGPGTRLTVT.

The chain uses TRBV21-1 and TRBJ2-1; no check of the table's D call, TRBD2, against the DNA was made. TRBV21-1 is recorded as a pseudogene. The CDR3 is made up of 15 amino acids. The CDR3 loop reads CASSGTSGRASEQFF. In nucleotides, the CDR3 is TGTGCCAGCAGCGGGACTAGCGGGAGGGCTAGTGAGCAGTTCTTC.

V gene TRBV28 combines with J gene TRBJ1-5, with no clear D. The CDR3 spans 14 residues. With 5 bases removed from V and 6 bases from J, the gap between germline ends came to 14 bases. CDR1 and CDR2 from the germline V gene are MDHEN and SYDVKM. In DNA, the CDR3 is TGTGCCAGCAGTCCCTCTTTGGTATCTCAGCCCCAGCATTTT. Protein product: CASSPSLVSQPQHF.

This chain connects TRBV7-2 to TRBJ1-5, with 8 bases lining up with TRBD1. The CDR3 totals 16 residues. The junction had 7 bases not matched to a gene; V was cut back by 0 bases and J by 6 bases. The germline CDR1 and CDR2 sequences are SGHTA and FQGNSA. CDR3 in DNA: TGTGCCAGCAGCTTAGCCGGGACAGGCGGTAGTCAGCCCCAGCATTTT. It codes for CASSLAGTGGSQPQHF.

CDR3 in amino acids: CASSLGTGAGELFF. DNA of the CDR3: TGTGCCAGCAGCCTCGGGACAGGGGCCGGGGAGCTGTTTTTT. V and J are TRBV6-6 and TRBJ2-2; 10 nucleotides align to TRBD1. Germline CDR1 is MNHNY and CDR2 is SVGAGI (reference sequence). This CDR3 contains 14 residues. Losses at the gene ends were 6 bases for V and 6 bases for J; bases not matched to a gene: 4.

This chain connects TRBV5-4 to TRBJ2-3; maybe TRBD2 (6 bases). V was clipped by 0 bases and J by 4 bases, with 12 bases between them. Looked up from germline, CDR1 is SGHNT and CDR2 is YYREEE (reference sequence). The CDR3 loop spans 15 amino acids. DNA for the CDR3: TGTGCCAGCAGCTTGGGCGGGGCTGGGGCAGATACGCAGTATTTT. Its translation: CASSLGGAGADTQYF. The full variable domain, in which reference TRBV5-4 and TRBJ2-3 provide the parts outside the CDR3, is ETGVTQSPTHLIKTRGQQVTLRCSSQSGHNTVSWYQQALGQGPQFIFQYYREEENGRGNFPPRFSGLQFPNYSSELNVNALELDDSALYLCASSLGGAGADTQYFGPGTRLTVL.

The genes are TRBV30 and TRBJ2-7, with 8 bases identical to TRBD2. Looked up from germline, CDR1 is GTSNPN and CDR2 is SVGIG (reference sequence). J gave up 6 bases and V 0 bases, and 16 bases lay outside the gene matches. The CDR3 is made up of 17 amino acids. CDR3: CAWSVPGTRIHSAEQYF. CDR3 bases: TGTGCCTGGAGTGTACCCGGGACTAGGATTCATTCGGCCGAGCAGTACTTC.

The rearrangement joins TRBV2 to TRBJ1-1, with unresolved D. Germline CDR1 is SNHLY and CDR2 is FYNNEI. This CDR3 has 14 amino acids. V lost 3 bases, J lost 3 bases, and 11 bases lay in between. The CDR3: CASSESYLHTEAFF. CDR3 sequence (DNA): TGTGCCAGCAGTGAGTCCTATTTGCACACTGAAGCTTTCTTT.

This clone was recorded only once. V gene TRBV5-1 combines with J gene TRBJ2-3; no reliable D call. Per germline, CDR1 SGHRS and CDR2 YFSETQ. The CDR3 totals 17 residues. Between the trimmed V and J ends, which lost 0 bases and 1 base, there was a span of 15 bases. The CDR3 region has the DNA TGCGCCAGCAGCTTGGCCGAACTTTCGCCGGGCACAGATACGCAGTATTTT. Its translation: CASSLAELSPGTDTQYF.

V gene TRBV6-5 combines with J gene TRBJ2-7; no firm D call. The CDR3 covers 10 residues. Germline V gene sequence: CDR1 MNHEY, CDR2 SVGAGI. Trimming took off 5 bases at V and 4 bases at J, with 3 bases between the two ends. CDR3 DNA: TGTGCCAGCAGTGGATACGAGCAGTACTTC. This codes for CASSGYEQYF.

The V gene is TRBV18, the J gene TRBJ2-7, with D tentatively TRBD1 (6 bases). The length of the CDR3 is 12 residues. Germline V gene data show CDR1 as KGHSH and CDR2 as LQKENI. Between the trimmed V and J ends, which lost 6 bases and 6 bases, there was a span of 12 bases. DNA for the CDR3: TGTGCCAGCTCCCCGGACAGTCGCGAGCAGTACTTC. It yields the protein CASSPDSREQYF.

The chain employs TRBV28 and TRBJ2-5, with D uncertain. The CDR3 is 12 amino acids. Germline CDR1 and CDR2: MDHEN and SYDVKM. Trimming stripped 2 bases from V and 6 bases from J, with 7 bases between. The CDR3 protein is CASSLGVKTQYF. CDR3 sequence (DNA): TGTGCCAGCAGTTTAGGTGTTAAGACCCAGTACTTC.

This rearrangement joins TRBV7-8 to TRBJ2-3; 9 bases match TRBD1. This CDR3 spans 17 amino acids. The V segment lost 3 bases and the J segment 0 bases; nucleotides outside the gene matches: 7. CDR1 is SGHVS and CDR2 is FQNEAQ in the germline V gene. The CDR3 here is CASSFLAGTGSTDTQYF. CDR3 DNA: TGTGCCAGCAGCTTTCTCGCCGGGACAGGGAGCACAGATACGCAGTATTTT.

The chain has TRBV28 and TRBJ2-5; possibly TRBD1 for D (5 bases). Germline CDR1 MDHEN, CDR2 SYDVKM. V was shortened by 2 bases and J by 5 bases, with 18 bases between the two germline ends. This CDR3 contains 16 residues. The CDR3 is CASSLGVGGAQETQYF. The CDR3, as DNA: TGTGCCAGCAGTTTAGGTGTCGGTGGGGCTCAGGAGACCCAGTACTTC.

CDR3: CASRDTLSTEAFF. CDR3 DNA sequence: TGTGCCAGCAGGGACACCCTGAGCACTGAAGCTTTCTTT. The J gene is TRBJ1-1, the V gene TRBV6-1; D is perhaps TRBD1 (5 bases). Trimming stripped 6 bases from V and 4 bases from J, with 12 bases between. This CDR3 spans 13 amino acids. Germline V gene lookup returns CDR1 MNHNS and CDR2 SASEGT.

The chain joins TRBV19 to TRBJ1-2, with TRBD1 as a possible D gene (6 bases). The CDR3 is made up of 16 amino acids. V was clipped by 4 bases and J by 7 bases, with 22 bases between them. CDR1 and CDR2 (germline): LNHDA, SQIVND (reference sequence). CDR3 nucleotides: TGTGCCAGTAGTACCACATATGCTCCGGGGGCTGGTGGCTACACCTTC. This gives the protein CASSTTYAPGAGGYTF.

This chain uses TRBV6-5 with TRBJ2-2; 8 nucleotides agree with TRBD2. The CDR3 covers 15 residues. J was trimmed by 5 bases and V by 2 bases; bases with no gene match: 4. The germline V gene encodes CDR1 MNHEY and CDR2 SVGAGI. The CDR3 coding sequence is TGTGCCAGCAGTTACCTAGCGGGTTTGACCGGGGAGCTGTTTTTT. Amino acids: CASSYLAGLTGELFF.

The chain uses TRBV2 and TRBJ2-7, with 8 bases aligning to TRBD1. CDR1 is SNHLY and CDR2 is FYNNEI in the germline V gene. V dropped 7 bases and J dropped 2; count of bases not matched to a gene: 10. The length of the CDR3 is 15 residues. CDR3 DNA sequence: TGTGCCAGCAATCCAGGGGGCGTCCAACCCTACGAGCAGTACTTC. This codes for CASNPGGVQPYEQYF.

The chain carries TRBV6-6 and TRBJ2-5, with a possible D match to TRBD1 (5 bases). Germline V gene sequence: CDR1 MNHNY, CDR2 SVGAGI (reference sequence). The CDR3 runs 15 residues. V dropped 6 bases and J dropped 1 base, with 15 bases sitting between them. CDR3 DNA sequence: TGTGCCAGCAGCATCTACTGGGGCAGCCAAGAGACCCAGTACTTC. This gives the protein CASSIYWGSQETQYF.

The chain links TRBV30 to TRBJ1-5, with TRBD1 as a possible D gene (6 bases). CDR3 length: 14 residues. Germline loops: CDR1 GTSNPN, CDR2 SVGIG (reference sequence). Trimming removed 0 bases from V and 3 bases from J, with 9 bases in between. CDR3 sequence: CAWSVTGPNQPQHF. The CDR3, as DNA: TGTGCCTGGAGTGTAACAGGGCCCAATCAGCCCCAGCATTTT.

The chain couples TRBV30 to TRBJ2-7, with TRBD2 identical over 7 bases. CDR1 and CDR2 (germline): GTSNPN, SVGIG (reference sequence). V lost 8 bases and J lost 10; bases outside the gene matches: 14. The CDR3 is 12 amino acids. The CDR3 DNA reads TGTGCCGGCGGGCTAGCGGATCTTCAACAGTACTTC. Protein sequence: CAGGLADLQQYF.

This clone showed up just once. The chain employs TRBV11-2 and TRBJ1-4, with D unclear. Germline CDR1 SGHAT, CDR2 FQNNGV. The CDR3 covers 14 residues. V was pared by 1 base and J by 6 bases, with 9 bases between. CDR3 loop: CASSLGGLDEKLFF. The CDR3 DNA reads as TGTGCCAGCAGCTTAGGTGGGCTAGATGAAAAACTGTTTTTT. The variable domain in full, completed from reference TRBV11-2 and TRBJ1-4, reads EAGVAQSPRYKIIEKRQSVAFWCNPISGHATLYWYQQILGQGPKLLIQFQNNGVVDDSQLPKDRFSAERLKGVDSTLKIQPAKLEDSAVYLCASSLGGLDEKLFFGSGTQLSVL.

The rearrangement links TRBV27 to TRBJ2-3, with 10 bases matching TRBD2. CDR3 length: 18 residues. J gave up 1 base and V 7 bases, and 14 bases lay outside the gene matches. Germline V gives CDR1 MNHEY, CDR2 SMNVEV (reference sequence). The CDR3, as DNA: TGTGCCAGCACTCCCTTAGCGGGAGGTTTCACGGGCACAGATACGCAGTATTTT. This sequence encodes CASTPLAGGFTGTDTQYF.

Ten or more counts support this clone. V gene TRBV11-2 combines with J gene TRBJ2-1; D ambiguous. V gave up 0 bases and J gave up 0 bases, with 9 bases separating them. CDR3 length: 16 amino acids. The germline gives CDR1 SGHAT, CDR2 FQNNGV. CDR3 in amino acids: CASSLDPESSYNEQFF. The CDR3, as DNA: TGTGCCAGCAGCTTAGATCCGGAAAGCTCCTACAATGAGCAGTTCTTC.

The chain is built from TRBV9 and TRBJ2-3; TRBD1 matches at 9 bases. Germline trimming cut 0 bases from V and 5 bases from J; bases unmatched to any gene: 4. The CDR3 extends over 15 amino acids. Germline V lookup: CDR1 SGDLS, CDR2 YYNGEE. DNA of the CDR3: TGTGCCAGCAGCGTAGCTGGACAGGGGCAAGATACGCAGTATTTT. Translating it yields CASSVAGQGQDTQYF. Combining the CDR3 with reference TRBV9 and TRBJ2-3 gives the whole variable domain DSGVTQTPKHLITATGQRVTLRCSPRSGDLSVYWYQQSLDQGLQFLIQYYNGEERAKGNILERFSAQQFPDLHSELNLSSLELGDSALYFCASSVAGQGQDTQYFGPGTRLTVL.

V gene TRBV5-1 combines with J gene TRBJ1-4; TRBD1 aligns across 7 bases. The CDR3 loop spans 15 amino acids. Germline V gene lookup returns CDR1 SGHRS and CDR2 YFSETQ. V shed 4 bases and J 3 bases; nucleotides not matched to a gene: 6. CDR3 region: CASSLEQGSNEKLFF. CDR3 DNA: TGCGCCAGCAGCCTAGAACAGGGGTCTAATGAAAAACTGTTTTTT.

J is TRBJ2-1 and V is TRBV5-1; D not certain. The CDR3 loop spans 14 amino acids. V lost 6 bases, J lost 6 bases, and 16 bases lay in between. Germline CDR1 is SGHRS and CDR2 is YFSETQ. The CDR3 nucleotides are TGCGCCAGCACCGTTTCAGCTATATCCAATGAGCAGTTCTTC. Translated, it gives CASTVSAISNEQFF. Combining the CDR3 with reference TRBV5-1 and TRBJ2-1 gives the whole variable domain KAGVTQTPRYLIKTRGQQVTLSCSPISGHRSVSWYQQTPGQGLQFLFEYFSETQRNKGNFPGRFSGRQFSNSRSEMNVSTLELGDSALYLCASTVSAISNEQFFGPGTRLTVL.

The chain uses TRBV28 and TRBJ2-5; D is undetermined. Trimming pared 4 bases from V and 3 bases from J, leaving 9 bases between. The CDR3 is 13 residues long. Germline assignment: CDR1 MDHEN and CDR2 SYDVKM. CDR3 amino acids: CASSSTQKETQYF. As DNA, the CDR3 is TGTGCCAGCAGTTCTACCCAGAAAGAGACCCAGTACTTC. The full variable domain, rest sourced from reference TRBV28 and TRBJ2-5, is DVKVTQSSRYLVKRTGEKVFLECVQDMDHENMFWYRQDPGLGLRLIYFSYDVKMKEKGDIPEGYSVSREKKERFSLILESASTNQTSMYLCASSSTQKETQYFGPGTRLLVL.

The V and J genes are TRBV27 and TRBJ2-1, with D possibly matching TRBD1 (6 bases). V lost 3 bases and J 2 bases, leaving 11 bases between the germline ends. CDR1 is MNHEY and CDR2 is SMNVEV in the germline V gene (reference sequence). CDR3 length: 15 amino acids. CDR3 region: CASSFTGKTYNEQFF. The CDR3 DNA follows: TGTGCCAGCAGTTTTACAGGGAAAACCTACAATGAGCAGTTCTTC.

V usage is TRBV27 and J usage is TRBJ2-7; D assignment may be TRBD1 or TRBD2 (7 bases each). The V end was cut by 3 bases, the J end by 5 bases, with 20 bases between. The CDR3 spans 16 residues. Germline assignment: CDR1 MNHEY and CDR2 SMNVEV (reference sequence). The CDR3 bases are TGTGCCAGCAGTTTTTCCGCGCAGGGGGGGGTGGACGAGCAGTACTTC. This sequence encodes CASSFSAQGGVDEQYF.